This T cell receptor (beta chain) was documented in a study of blood T cell repertoires in COVID-19 (dated by TCRdb to the early 2020s). Background on the whole study: Samples from collaborators originated in the United States, Italy and Spain and spanned both the acute and convalescent phases of COVID-19. The prospective study material was composed of cDNA or gDNA derived from T cells, B-cell-depleted T cells, or PBMCs. Subjects who had been exposed to COVID-19, were actively infected with it, or had recovered from it provided the deeply sampled blood TCRbeta repertoires that made up the dataset. The repertoires were made available in a free public database intended to serve as a resource for research on the immune response to SARS-CoV-2. The samples were drawn from two sources: the first 160 participants of the ongoing ImmuneRACE study, and 1,000 to 1,500 subjects contributed by 6 global collaborators. Sample metadata almost always included a de-identified subject ID, COVID-19 status, age in years and sex. Where available, HLA class I and class II types were obtained from metadata supplied by the sample provider rather than from assay-based typing. The paper as a whole reports these results and caveats: The quantity of clinical and demographic metadata differed by source and by participant and was supplied without curation.

On this clone itself: Its antigen is currently not known. Per-base qualities were not stored, and no clone one base away is much larger.

Sequences MNHEY (CDR1) and SVGAGI (CDR2) are obtained from the germline V gene. The CDR3 covers 12 residues, taking in both the cysteine and the phenylalanine. The retained sequence is limited to the CDR3, 36 bases, with the frame set at the first base. V loses 7 bases of germline sequence and J loses 4 bases, and the interval between the two ends is 10 bases. Collaborating institutions collected whole blood in K2EDTA tubes following their own protocols. For TCRbeta analysis, collaborator samples were shipped as frozen whole blood, as isolated PBMCs, or as DNA extracted from either sample type. TCRbeta CDR3 regions were amplified from genomic DNA using the immunoSEQ Assay, a bias-controlled multiplex PCR. The study's own analysis went as follows. Nucleated cell counts per sample were estimated from amplification of reference gene primers within the assay. To quantify the absolute abundance of each unique TCRbeta CDR3 rearrangement, sequence reads were collapsed and filtered. For each sample, productive Simpson clonality was calculated by taking the square root of Simpson's diversity index across productive rearrangements. The table comes from immuneACCESS by way of TCRdb, which keeps in-frame sequences with V and J called. Part of the clones is missing from these tables; in studies checked, under half for an unresolved V gene and the rest for unknown reasons. D and trimming come from the DNA, and the V and J calls and clone size come from that table. In this sample the table shows about 210,000 clones, approximately 89% of which occur a single time. The ten largest clonotypes hold around 4.8% of the sample.

The V and J genes are TRBV6-5 and TRBJ1-2, with a tentative D gene TRBD1 over 5 matching bases. The sequence came from a woman aged 35 to 49 with acute or convalescent COVID-19. What was sequenced was peripheral blood. The CDR3 reads CASIAGPYGYTF. The sequenced DNA is TGTGCCAGCATAGCAGGGCCCTATGGCTACACCTTC.